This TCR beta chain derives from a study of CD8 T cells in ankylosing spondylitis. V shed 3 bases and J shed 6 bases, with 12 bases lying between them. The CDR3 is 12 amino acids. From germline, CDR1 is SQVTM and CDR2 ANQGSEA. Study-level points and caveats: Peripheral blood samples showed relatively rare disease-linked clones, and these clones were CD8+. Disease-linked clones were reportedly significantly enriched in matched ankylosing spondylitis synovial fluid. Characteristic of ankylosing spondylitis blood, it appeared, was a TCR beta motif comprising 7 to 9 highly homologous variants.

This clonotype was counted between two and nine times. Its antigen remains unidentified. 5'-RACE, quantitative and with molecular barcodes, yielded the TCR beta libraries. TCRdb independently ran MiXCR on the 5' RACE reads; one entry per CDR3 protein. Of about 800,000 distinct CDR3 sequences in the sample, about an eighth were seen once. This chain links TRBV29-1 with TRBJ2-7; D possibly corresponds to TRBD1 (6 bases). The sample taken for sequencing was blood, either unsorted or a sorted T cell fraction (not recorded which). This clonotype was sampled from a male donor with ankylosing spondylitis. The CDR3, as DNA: TGCAGCGTTGACAGGGGTGGAGTCGAGCAGTACTTC. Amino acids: CSVDRGGVEQYF.